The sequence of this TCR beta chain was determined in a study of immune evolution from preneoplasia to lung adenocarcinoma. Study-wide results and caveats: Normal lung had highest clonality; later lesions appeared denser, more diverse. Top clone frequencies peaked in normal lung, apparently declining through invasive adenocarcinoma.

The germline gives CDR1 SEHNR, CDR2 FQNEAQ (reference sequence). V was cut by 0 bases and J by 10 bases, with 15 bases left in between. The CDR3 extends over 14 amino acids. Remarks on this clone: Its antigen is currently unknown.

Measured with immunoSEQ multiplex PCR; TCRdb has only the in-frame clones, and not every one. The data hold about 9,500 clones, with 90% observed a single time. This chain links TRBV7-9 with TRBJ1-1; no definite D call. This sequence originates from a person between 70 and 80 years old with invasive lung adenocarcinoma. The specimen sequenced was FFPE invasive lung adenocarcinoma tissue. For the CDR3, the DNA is TGTGCCAGCAGCTTAGCGGGTCGGGAGACCATAGCTTTCTTT. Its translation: CASSLAGRETIAFF.